This TCR beta chain originates from a study of post-analysis software for immune sequencing data. Notes on the study in general: Same-batch samples co-clustered strongly by F measure. Patients had higher frequencies than controls of about 5 TRBV segments, including TRBV5-6, TRBV5-1 and TRBV20-1.

Unmatched junction bases numbered 15, after V lost 5 bases and J lost 8 bases. CDR3 length: 17 residues. The germline V gene encodes CDR1 WNHNN and CDR2 SYGVQD (reference sequence). This clonotype has at least ten counts. Its antigen is unknown. Unique molecular identifiers were built into the TCR beta cDNA libraries. TCRdb independently ran MiXCR on the PCR reads; one entry per CDR3 protein. The sample contains roughly 180,000 distinct CDR3 sequences, approximately 28% of which appear only once. V and J are TRBV10-1 and TRBJ2-1; 10 positions match TRBD2. Material: blood. The TCR comes from a girl aged 10-17 years with multiple sclerosis. The chain's CDR3 is CASSSDSSSGRVHEQFF. The CDR3 DNA follows: TGCGCCAGCAGTAGCGACTCCTCTAGCGGGAGAGTGCATGAGCAGTTCTTC.